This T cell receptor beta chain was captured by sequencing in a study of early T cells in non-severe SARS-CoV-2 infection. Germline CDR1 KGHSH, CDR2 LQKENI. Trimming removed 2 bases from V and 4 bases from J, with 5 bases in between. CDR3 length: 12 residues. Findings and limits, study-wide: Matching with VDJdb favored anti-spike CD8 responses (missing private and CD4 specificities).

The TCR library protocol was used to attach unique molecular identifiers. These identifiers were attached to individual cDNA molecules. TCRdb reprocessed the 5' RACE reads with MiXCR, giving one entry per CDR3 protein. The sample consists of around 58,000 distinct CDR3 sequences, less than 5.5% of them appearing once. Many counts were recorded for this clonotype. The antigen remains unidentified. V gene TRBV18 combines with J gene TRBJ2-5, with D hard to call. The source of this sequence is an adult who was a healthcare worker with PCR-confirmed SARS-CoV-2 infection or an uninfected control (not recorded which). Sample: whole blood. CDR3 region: CASSPTGETQYF. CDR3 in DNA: TGTGCCAGCTCACCAACGGGAGAGACCCAGTACTTC.